This T cell receptor (beta chain) was sequenced in a study of blood T cell repertoires in COVID-19. Measured with immunoSEQ multiplex PCR; TCRdb has only the in-frame clones, and not every one. The table lists over 250,000 clones, about nine tenths of them singletons. V lost 6 bases to trimming and J lost 0 bases, with 14 bases between them. The CDR3 sequence is 15 residues long. Germline V gene sequence: CDR1 MNHEY, CDR2 SMNVEV (reference sequence). The sequenced sample consisted of PBMCs or T cells enriched from blood (not recorded which). The V call is TRBV27, the J call TRBJ1-1; possibly TRBD1 for D (5 bases). The origin of this receptor is a woman in her twenties or thirties who had recovered from COVID-19. CDR3 sequence (DNA): TGTGCCAGCAGACAGGACGGGCCCATGAACACTGAAGCTTTCTTT. This translates into CASRQDGPMNTEAFF.